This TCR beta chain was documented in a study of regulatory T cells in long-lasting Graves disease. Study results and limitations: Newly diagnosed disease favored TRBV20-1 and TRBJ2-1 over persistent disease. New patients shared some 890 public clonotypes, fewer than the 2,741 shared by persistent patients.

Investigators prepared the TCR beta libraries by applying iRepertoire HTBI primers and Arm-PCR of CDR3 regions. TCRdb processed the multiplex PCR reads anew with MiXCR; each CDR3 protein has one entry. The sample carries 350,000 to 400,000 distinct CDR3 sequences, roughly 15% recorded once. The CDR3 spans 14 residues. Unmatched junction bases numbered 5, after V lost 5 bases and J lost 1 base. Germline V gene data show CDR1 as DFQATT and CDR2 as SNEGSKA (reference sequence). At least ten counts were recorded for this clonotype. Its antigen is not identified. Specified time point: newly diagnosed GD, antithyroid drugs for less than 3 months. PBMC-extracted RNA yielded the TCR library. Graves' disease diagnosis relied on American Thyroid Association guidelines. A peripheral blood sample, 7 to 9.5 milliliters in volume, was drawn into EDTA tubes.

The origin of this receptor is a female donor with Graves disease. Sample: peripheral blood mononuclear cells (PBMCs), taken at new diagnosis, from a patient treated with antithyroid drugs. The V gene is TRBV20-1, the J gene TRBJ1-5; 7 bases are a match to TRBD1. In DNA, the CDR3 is TGCAGTGCTGAAACAGGGGTAAGCAATCAGCCCCAGCATTTT. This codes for CSAETGVSNQPQHF.